This T cell receptor beta chain was sequenced for a study of blood T cell repertoires in COVID-19. In the authors' methods: Nucleated cell counts were estimated from reference gene primer amplification. Assay used: immunoSEQ multiplex PCR; TCRdb lists only in-frame clones, some missing. V and J calls and clone size are given by that table; D and trimming were obtained from the DNA. Of 200,000 to 300,000 clones in the sample, around four fifths were seen once. There are 14 residues in the CDR3. V lost 2 bases, J lost 4 bases, and 4 bases stayed unmatched. Per germline, CDR1 MNHEY and CDR2 SMNVEV (reference sequence).

The source of this sequence is a man between 60 and 75 years old with acute or convalescent COVID-19. The genes are TRBV27 and TRBJ1-1, with 7 bases that match TRBD1. Sequencing was done on a sample of peripheral blood. The chain's CDR3 is CASSLSPGGTEAFF. The CDR3 DNA follows: TGTGCCAGCAGTTTAAGCCCAGGGGGCACTGAAGCTTTCTTT.